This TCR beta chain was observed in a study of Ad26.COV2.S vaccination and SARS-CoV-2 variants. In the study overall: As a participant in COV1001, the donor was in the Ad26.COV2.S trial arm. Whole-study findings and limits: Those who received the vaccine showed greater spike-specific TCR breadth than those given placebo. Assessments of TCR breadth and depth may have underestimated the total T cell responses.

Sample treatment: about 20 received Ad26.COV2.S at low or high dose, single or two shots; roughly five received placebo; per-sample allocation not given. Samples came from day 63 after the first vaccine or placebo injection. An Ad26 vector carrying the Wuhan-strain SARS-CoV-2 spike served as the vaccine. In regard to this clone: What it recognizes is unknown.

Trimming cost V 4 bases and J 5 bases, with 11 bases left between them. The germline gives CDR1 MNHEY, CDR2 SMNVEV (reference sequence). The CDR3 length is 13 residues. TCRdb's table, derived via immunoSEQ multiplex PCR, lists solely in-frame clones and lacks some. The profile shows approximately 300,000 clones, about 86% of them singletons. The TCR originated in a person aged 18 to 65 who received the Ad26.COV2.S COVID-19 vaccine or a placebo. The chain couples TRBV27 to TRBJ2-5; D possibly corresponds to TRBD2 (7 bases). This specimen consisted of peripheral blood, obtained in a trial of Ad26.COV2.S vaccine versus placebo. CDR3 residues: CASSWRGGETQYF. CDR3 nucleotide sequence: TGTGCCAGCAGTTGGAGGGGGGGGGAGACCCAGTACTTC.